This T cell receptor beta chain came from a study of Ad26.COV2.S vaccination and SARS-CoV-2 variants. Findings and caveats of the study: Responses of spike-specific T cells (both CD8+ and CD4+) reportedly showed substantial breadth after vaccination. It is possible that the TCR breadth and depth analyses underestimated the total T cell responses. For non-spike TCRs, breadth in vaccine recipients resembled that in placebo recipients.

With regard to this clone: No antigen is known for it.

TCRdb's copy holds only in-frame clones and misses some; the assay was immunoSEQ multiplex PCR. The profile covers about 180,000 clones, with about 83% appearing a single time and approximately 6% taken by the ten largest. The V gene lost 9 bases and the J gene lost 4 bases, with 14 bases spanning the gap. Germline V lookup: CDR1 MGHRA, CDR2 YSYEKL. This CDR3 is 13 amino acids long. This chain links TRBV4-1 with TRBJ2-3; no firm D call. The receptor's source is a human donor who had recovered from COVID-19. The sample here was peripheral blood, taken after recovery from COVID-19. CDR3 residues: CASLGPSPDTQYF. DNA of the CDR3: TGCGCCAGTTTAGGGCCCTCTCCAGATACGCAGTATTTT.